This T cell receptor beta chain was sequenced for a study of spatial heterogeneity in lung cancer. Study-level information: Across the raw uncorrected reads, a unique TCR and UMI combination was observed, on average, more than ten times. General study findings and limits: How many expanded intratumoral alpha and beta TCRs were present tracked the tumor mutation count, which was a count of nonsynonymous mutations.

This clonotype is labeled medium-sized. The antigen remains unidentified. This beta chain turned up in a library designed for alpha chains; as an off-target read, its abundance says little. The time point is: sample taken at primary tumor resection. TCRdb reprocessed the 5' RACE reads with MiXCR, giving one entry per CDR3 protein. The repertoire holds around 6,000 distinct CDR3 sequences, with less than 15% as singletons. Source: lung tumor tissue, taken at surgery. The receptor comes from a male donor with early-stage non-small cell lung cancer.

CDR3 sequence (DNA): TGTGCCTCCGGACAGGGATCCTACGAGCAGTACTTC. Protein product: CASGQGSYEQYF. This rearrangement joins TRBV10-3 to TRBJ2-7, with 8 bases identical to TRBD1. The CDR3 totals 12 residues. CDR1 and CDR2 (germline): ENHRY, SYGVKD. V lost 11 bases to trimming and J lost 1 base; unmatched junction nucleotides: 4.